This TCR beta chain was sequenced in a study of cytomegalovirus exposure and HLA in healthy donors. Study findings and constraints: The authors enumerated under 200 TCR beta chains as linked to cytomegalovirus.

Both 60 Vbeta primers and 13 Jbeta primers went into the PCR. Profiled with immunoSEQ multiplex PCR; TCRdb holds only in-frame clones, not every one. Of approximately 160,000 clones listed, 75% to 85% are singletons. Trimming stripped 1 base from V and 3 bases from J, with 6 bases between. Germline CDR1 MNHEY, CDR2 SMNVEV (reference sequence). The CDR3 covers 13 residues. Regarding this clone: Its target is unknown.

This chain joins TRBV27 and TRBJ1-1; possible D gene TRBD1, 6 bases. Sequenced material: PBMCs. This TCR was recovered from a woman aged 45-59 years in good health and CMV-seropositive. CDR3 in DNA: TGTGCCAGCAGTTTATACAGGGACACTGAAGCTTTCTTT. It is translated as CASSLYRDTEAFF.